This T cell receptor (beta chain) is from a study of neurological immune-mediated disorders. This clonotype appeared many times. Trimming shortened V by 3 bases and J by 0 bases, and 15 bases separated the two germline ends. From germline, CDR1 is DFQATT and CDR2 SNEGSKA (reference sequence). This CDR3 contains 16 residues. Source material was 2 million unsorted PBMCs, stored at -80 °C in RNAlater. Over 160 million TCR-beta sequences from 15-18 subjects were obtained in each sequencing run. TCRdb reprocessed the 5' RACE reads with MiXCR, giving one entry per CDR3 protein. The sample holds 23,000 or so distinct CDR3 sequences, less than 15% seen once.

The V call is TRBV20-1, the J call TRBJ1-3; the D is unclear. This sequence was found in a woman aged 60-70 years with HTLV-1-associated myelopathy (HAM/TSP). The sample taken for sequencing was PBMCs. CDR3 in amino acids: CSARSGYLSSGNTIYF. As DNA, the CDR3 is TGCAGTGCTAGGTCCGGGTACCTTAGCTCTGGAAACACCATATATTTT.